One sample yielded the 23 T cell receptor beta chains listed below, sequenced in a study of molecular identifiers for immune sequencing clone quantification. TCRdb recomputed calls from the PCR reads with MiXCR, one row per CDR3 protein. In the table there are hundreds of thousands of distinct CDR3 sequences, less than 30% of which are singletons. The sample consisted of naive CD8+ T cells from blood, with Jurkat cell RNA spiked in. Subset here: FACS-sorted CD8+CD4-CCR7+CD45RA+ naive T cells. Receptor source: a human donor in good health. Some libraries in this study had Jurkat cell RNA spiked in.

This clonotype was recorded many times. The chain combines TRBV3-1 with TRBJ2-7; no clear D. There are 16 residues in the CDR3. In germline, CDR1 is LGHDT, CDR2 YNNKEL (reference sequence). Trimming removed 0 bases from V and 3 bases from J, with 15 bases in between. This chain's CDR3 is CASSQDYSARDYEQYF. CDR3 nucleotide sequence: TGTGCCAGCAGCCAAGATTATTCGGCAAGAGACTACGAGCAGTACTTC.

V and J are TRBV9 and TRBJ2-5, with D possibly being TRBD2 (5 bases). The germline V gene encodes CDR1 SGDLS and CDR2 YYNGEE. Trimming took 2 bases from V and 5 from J, leaving 13 bases between them. The CDR3 is 14 residues long. CDR3 coding DNA: TGTGCCAGCAGCGTCGGTGCGCCGGGGGAGACCCAGTACTTC. Translated: CASSVGAPGETQYF. Full variable domain (outside the CDR3, taken from reference TRBV9 and TRBJ2-5): DSGVTQTPKHLITATGQRVTLRCSPRSGDLSVYWYQQSLDQGLQFLIQYYNGEERAKGNILERFSAQQFPDLHSELNLSSLELGDSALYFCASSVGAPGETQYFGPGTRLLVL.

This chain uses TRBV11-2 with TRBJ2-7; D is uncertain. The CDR3 is 14 residues long. Germline V CDR1 and CDR2: SGHAT, FQNNGV. V lost 5 bases and J 1 base, leaving 12 bases between the germline ends. The CDR3 protein is CASSPRQTSYEQYF. The CDR3 DNA reads as TGTGCCAGCAGCCCCCGCCAGACGTCCTACGAGCAGTACTTC. The full variable domain, completed using reference TRBV11-2 and TRBJ2-7, is EAGVAQSPRYKIIEKRQSVAFWCNPISGHATLYWYQQILGQGPKLLIQFQNNGVVDDSQLPKDRFSAERLKGVDSTLKIQPAKLEDSAVYLCASSPRQTSYEQYFGPGTRLTVT.

This clonotype was seen repeatedly, ten times or more. The gene calls are TRBV6-5 and TRBJ1-1, with D perhaps matching TRBD1 (6 bases). This CDR3 is 15 amino acids long. V lost 5 bases to trimming and J lost 0 bases, with 13 bases between them. Per the germline V gene, CDR1 is MNHEY and CDR2 is SVGAGI. The CDR3 region is CASSKPGTMNTEAFF. The CDR3 DNA sequence: TGTGCCAGCAGTAAGCCCGGGACAATGAACACTGAAGCTTTCTTT.

Worth noting for this clonotype: This could be a read error, since a much larger clone is one nucleotide away. V and J are TRBV6-5 and TRBJ2-3, with 7 nucleotides matching TRBD1. The V segment lost 7 bases and the J segment 2 bases; nucleotides outside the gene matches: 6. This CDR3 comprises 14 residues. Germline CDR1 MNHEY, CDR2 SVGAGI. CDR3 sequence reads: CASTSTGNTDTQYF. CDR3 nucleotides: TGTGCCAGCACCTCGACAGGGAACACAGATACGCAGTATTTT.

The chain combines TRBV16 with TRBJ2-7; a possible D gene is TRBD1 (6 bases). Germline V lookup: CDR1 KGHSY, CDR2 FQNENV. CDR3 length: 15 amino acids. The germline V and J ends were trimmed by 2 bases and 5 bases, with 16 bases remaining between them. DNA of the CDR3: TGTGCCAGCAGCCAAACAAAAGTGGGGGCCCACGAGCAGTACTTC. Its translation is CASSQTKVGAHEQYF.

This chain connects TRBV19 to TRBJ2-6; the D is unclear. Trimming took 4 bases from V and 8 from J, leaving 9 bases between them. CDR1 and CDR2 from the germline V gene are LNHDA and SQIVND (reference sequence). The CDR3 length is 13 residues. CDR3 bases: TGTGCCAGTAGTACCCCAGGTCCCAACGTCCTGACTTTC. This encodes CASSTPGPNVLTF.

The V call is TRBV10-1, the J call TRBJ2-5; D is ambiguous. CDR1 and CDR2 from the germline V gene are WNHNN and SYGVQD (reference sequence). Between the trimmed V and J ends, which lost 5 bases and 3 bases, there was a span of 10 bases. The length of the CDR3 is 13 residues. CDR3 bases: TGCGCCAGCAGTCCTAACCATGAAGAGACCCAGTACTTC. Protein sequence: CASSPNHEETQYF.

There are a few counts of this clonotype. Relative to the germline gene, one junction end is altered; a read error may explain this. The genes are TRBV11-2 and TRBJ1-1; D call uncertain. The CDR3 runs 13 residues. Germline V gene lookup returns CDR1 SGHAT and CDR2 FQNNGV. The CDR3 reads CAGSLSGGTEAFF. CDR3 bases: TGTGCCGGCAGCTTAAGCGGTGGCACTGAAGCTTTCTTT.

The chain employs TRBV20-1 and TRBJ2-3, with 7 bases fitting TRBD2. Germline CDR1 reads DFQATT; CDR2 reads SNEGSKA (reference sequence). This CDR3 has 15 amino acids. The V gene end was trimmed by 2 bases and the J gene end by 3 bases; junction bases not matched to a gene: 8. This CDR3 is CSARWGGEVTDTQYF. CDR3 nucleotides: TGCAGTGCTAGATGGGGGGGAGAAGTAACAGATACGCAGTATTTT.

The chain recombines TRBV9 with TRBJ2-5, with TRBD1 as a possible D gene (6 bases). There are 14 residues in the CDR3. Trimming pared 3 bases from V and 1 base from J, leaving 10 bases between. Germline values: CDR1 SGDLS, CDR2 YYNGEE. The CDR3 DNA follows: TGTGCCAGCAGCGCACAGGGTGCCCAAGAGACCCAGTACTTC. Translation: CASSAQGAQETQYF.

Concerning this clonotype: A junction boundary mismatches the germline segment, possibly from a read error. This CDR3 is CASRHLALGEKNTQYF. DNA for the CDR3: TGCGCCAGCCGCCACTTAGCACTAGGAGAAAAGAATACGCAGTATTTT. The genes are TRBV4-3 and TRBJ2-3, with a tentative D call TRBD2 (5 bases). This CDR3 region has 16 residues. CDR1 is LGHNA, CDR2 YSLEER, per germline.

The table lists this clonotype with a few counts. Relative to the germline gene, one junction end is altered; a read error may explain this. The chain joins TRBV4-3 to TRBJ2-1; perhaps D is TRBD1 or TRBD2 (5 bases each). Per germline, CDR1 LGHNA and CDR2 YSLEER. The length of the CDR3 is 14 residues. CDR3 loop: CASSRGVQATEQLF. CDR3 bases: TGCGCCAGCAGCCGGGGAGTACAGGCAACTGAGCAGCTCTTC.

This clonotype was counted only a few times. The chain carries TRBV4-3 and TRBJ2-2; no firm D call. Trimming shortened V by 0 bases and J by 6 bases, and 5 bases separated the two germline ends. The germline V gene has CDR1 LGHNA and CDR2 YSLEER. The CDR3 is 13 amino acids. CDR3 sequence: CASSQEKAGELFF. CDR3 in DNA: TGCGCCAGCAGCCAAGAAAAGGCCGGGGAGCTGTTTTTT.

This clonotype has a count of ten or more. The rearrangement links TRBV29-1 to TRBJ1-1, with D perhaps matching TRBD1 (5 bases). Germline CDR1 SQVTM, CDR2 ANQGSEA. The CDR3 is 14 amino acids. V was trimmed by 6 bases and J by 1 base, leaving 15 bases between them. The CDR3 bases are TGCAGCGTGGATAGACAGAGCCAGAACACTGAAGCTTTCTTT. Its translation: CSVDRQSQNTEAFF.

The table lists this clonotype with many counts. This sequence joins TRBV14 and TRBJ1-1; D is ambiguous. Trimming pared 2 bases from V and 0 bases from J, leaving 10 bases between. There are 15 residues in the CDR3. CDR1 is SGHDN and CDR2 is FVKESK in the germline V gene. CDR3 sequence (DNA): TGTGCCAGCAGCCAAACCCCGAGAGTGAACACTGAAGCTTTCTTT. It encodes CASSQTPRVNTEAFF.

Many counts were recorded for this clonotype. V and J are TRBV4-1 and TRBJ2-5, with 8 bases identical to TRBD1. In germline, CDR1 is MGHRA, CDR2 YSYEKL. The length of the CDR3 is 16 residues. Trimming cost V 1 base and J 3 bases; bases outside gene matches: 7. CDR3 bases: TGCGCCAGCAGCCAAGGCTTCAGGGGGCGCGAAGAGACCCAGTACTTC. This sequence encodes CASSQGFRGREETQYF.

This clonotype occurred many times. The rearrangement joins TRBV6-2 or TRBV6-3 to TRBJ1-1, with unresolved D. Trimming cost V 0 bases and J 1 base, with 9 bases left between them. The V gene's germline CDR1 is MNHEY and CDR2 SVGEGT. The length of the CDR3 is 15 residues. The CDR3 here is CASSYSWPSNTEAFF. CDR3 bases: TGTGCCAGCAGTTACTCGTGGCCTTCGAACACTGAAGCTTTCTTT.

This clonotype appeared many times. This rearrangement joins TRBV2 to TRBJ2-3; a possible D gene is TRBD2 (6 bases). The CDR3 covers 20 residues. The V end lost 6 bases, the J end lost 1 base, and 29 bases lay between the germline ends. The germline V gene encodes CDR1 SNHLY and CDR2 FYNNEI. The CDR3 spells CASSGSLERAQNRGTDTQYF. The CDR3 nucleotides read TGTGCCAGCAGCGGTTCTTTGGAGCGGGCCCAGAATCGAGGCACAGATACGCAGTATTTT. Supplemented by reference TRBV2 and TRBJ2-3, the full variable domain reads EPEVTQTPSHQVTQMGQEVILRCVPISNHLYFYWYRQILGQKVEFLVSFYNNEISEKSEIFDDQFSVERPDGSNFTLKIRSTKLEDSAMYFCASSGSLERAQNRGTDTQYFGPGTRLTVL.

This clonotype was counted between two and nine times. The DNA for the CDR3 is TGTGCCAGCAGTGGACAGGATGTCTGGTCACCCCTCCACTTT. Translation: CASSGQDVWSPLHF. The V and J genes are TRBV27 and TRBJ1-6; 7 bases align to TRBD1. The germline gives CDR1 MNHEY, CDR2 SMNVEV (reference sequence). The CDR3 extends over 14 amino acids. V was pared by 5 bases and J by 10 bases, with 8 bases of the junction left unmatched.

This chain links TRBV3-1 with TRBJ2-7, with 16 bases fitting TRBD2. Germline values: CDR1 LGHDT, CDR2 YNNKEL (reference sequence). V shed 3 bases and J 1 base; nucleotides not matched to a gene: 9. There are 19 residues in the CDR3. CDR3 in DNA: TGTGCCAGCAGCCACGCACCGGGACTAGCGGGGGGGCAGTCCTACGAGCAGTACTTC. This gives the protein CASSHAPGLAGGQSYEQYF.

The CDR3 nucleotides read TGTGCCAGCAGCGTCGGCGTTGGGGCCAACGTCCTGACTTTC. It is translated as CASSVGVGANVLTF. The chain has TRBV7-9 and TRBJ2-6, with no clear D. CDR3 length equals 14 residues. The ends were cut back, 5 bases at V and 3 bases at J, with 8 bases in the middle. Germline-derived CDR1 and CDR2 are SEHNR and FQNEAQ (reference sequence).

V is TRBV6-5 and J is TRBJ1-3; possibly TRBD1 for D (6 bases). The germline V gene encodes CDR1 MNHEY and CDR2 SVGAGI. V was shortened by 0 bases and J by 0 bases, with 9 bases between the two germline ends. The CDR3 extends over 16 amino acids. The CDR3 DNA is TGTGCCAGCAGTTACTCGCAGGGGAGCTCTGGAAACACCATATATTTT. This sequence encodes CASSYSQGSSGNTIYF.